This TCR beta chain emerged from a study of Graves' ophthalmopathy and Graves' hyperthyroidism. Study-wide results and limits: Blood contained most expanded thyroid clonotypes exceeding 0.001 frequency.

Beta-chain TCR CDR3 regions were amplified from RNA transcripts. A first-round RT-PCR used HTBI primers, followed by a second-round multiplex PCR. MiXCR, run by TCRdb on the multiplex PCR reads, gives a single entry per CDR3 protein. This table holds roughly 400,000 distinct CDR3 sequences, 15% found once. Germline CDR1 is ENHRY and CDR2 is SYGVKD. V was shortened by 6 bases and J by 4 bases, with 15 bases between the two germline ends. CDR3 length equals 14 residues. This clonotype occurred many times. Its matching antigen is unknown. This rearrangement joins TRBV10-3 to TRBJ2-5; D is uncertain. This sequence originates from a woman aged 18-29 years with stable Graves' hyperthyroidism. The sequenced material came from peripheral blood. CDR3 DNA: TGTGCCATCAGGGACCCGAGGTCCGGAGAGACCCAGTACTTC. Its translation: CAIRDPRSGETQYF.